The 14 T cell receptor beta chains given below trace back to one sample, sequenced in a study of control samples from healthy donors and cancer patients. The protocol was immunoSEQ multiplex PCR, while the TCRdb copy is restricted to in-frame clones and leaves out a portion. The sample shows roughly 80,000 clones, roughly 89% of them seen only once. The specimen was PBMCs. These receptors came from a woman aged 55-69 years with head and neck cancer.

The chain joins TRBV2 to TRBJ2-5; D ambiguous. Trimming removed 1 base at V and 2 bases at J, with 8 bases between. Germline lookup yields CDR1 SNHLY and CDR2 FYNNEI. The CDR3 sequence is 14 residues long. The CDR3 DNA reads as TGTGCCAGCAGTGAAGTCCAGGAACAAGAGACCCAGTACTTC. Translation: CASSEVQEQETQYF. Variable domain in full (rest from reference TRBV2 and TRBJ2-5): EPEVTQTPSHQVTQMGQEVILRCVPISNHLYFYWYRQILGQKVEFLVSFYNNEISEKSEIFDDQFSVERPDGSNFTLKIRSTKLEDSAMYFCASSEVQEQETQYFGPGTRLLVL.

CDR3 nucleotides: TGTGCCAGCAGCTGGACGGGACAGAGTAATTCACCCCTCCACTTT. Translating gives CASSWTGQSNSPLHF. J is TRBJ1-6 and V is TRBV5-5; 7 positions agree with TRBD1. V dropped 3 bases and J dropped 6; count of bases not matched to a gene: 6. This CDR3 is 15 amino acids long. Per the germline V gene, CDR1 is SGHKS and CDR2 is YYEKEE (reference sequence).

The rearrangement joins TRBV6-6 to TRBJ1-1; D perhaps matches TRBD1 (5 bases). Trimming cost V 0 bases and J 10 bases, with 15 bases left between them. Germline loops: CDR1 MNHNY, CDR2 SVGAGI (reference sequence). The CDR3 is 14 residues long. In nucleotides, the CDR3 is TGTGCCAGCAGTTACTCGGTTTCAGGGCACGGAGCTTTCTTT. This sequence encodes CASSYSVSGHGAFF.

This clone has a single count. The chain is built from TRBV9 and TRBJ2-1; 8 bases fit TRBD1. CDR1 and CDR2 (germline): SGDLS, YYNGEE. The CDR3 has 17 amino acids. V lost 0 bases, J lost 0 bases, and 5 bases stayed unmatched. The CDR3 here is CASSVDEGQDSYNEQFF. DNA of the CDR3: TGTGCCAGCAGCGTAGATGAGGGACAGGACTCCTACAATGAGCAGTTCTTC.

V gene TRBV21-1 combines with J gene TRBJ2-5; the table's D gene call, TRBD2, was not cross checked with the DNA. TRBV21-1 is described as a pseudogene. The length of the CDR3 is 19 residues. For the CDR3, the DNA is TGTGCCAGCAACACTCTAGCGGGAGTGGGGACGGGCGGGGGAGAGACCCAGTACTTC. It yields the protein CASNTLAGVGTGGGETQYF.

V is TRBV29-1 and J is TRBJ2-2; D is unresolved. From germline, CDR1 is SQVTM and CDR2 ANQGSEA. V was shortened by 4 bases and J by 1 base, with 10 bases between the two germline ends. This CDR3 comprises 14 residues. The CDR3 protein is CSVGKNGNTGELFF. The CDR3 nucleotides read TGCAGCGTTGGGAAGAACGGGAACACCGGGGAGCTGTTTTTT.

The chain combines TRBV6-6 with TRBJ2-1; D unclear. Germline lookup yields CDR1 MNHNY and CDR2 SVGAGI (reference sequence). CDR3 length: 13 residues. Trimming cost V 5 bases and J 2 bases, with 7 bases left between them. CDR3 region: CASSRLTYNEQFF. DNA of the CDR3: TGTGCCAGCAGTCGACTTACCTACAATGAGCAGTTCTTC.

The chain is built from TRBV5-4 and TRBJ1-6; perhaps TRBD1 as D (5 bases). Between the trimmed V and J ends, which lost 5 bases and 5 bases, there was a span of 17 bases. Germline CDR1 SGHNT, CDR2 YYREEE (reference sequence). The CDR3 has 16 residues. Here the CDR3 reads CASSQGLTTHNSPLHF. The CDR3, as DNA: TGTGCCAGCAGTCAGGGACTAACTACTCATAATTCACCCCTCCACTTT.

The chain has TRBV3-1 (or the pseudogene TRBV3-2) and TRBJ2-4; tentative D call: TRBD2 (5 bases). V was pared by 0 bases and J by 2 bases, with 14 bases between. CDR3 size: 17 residues. Germline V gene sequence: CDR1 LGHDT, CDR2 YNNKEL (reference sequence). The CDR3 bases are TGTGCCAGCAGCCAAGATGTAGAGGGAGTGTCCAAAAACATTCAGTACTTC. This translates into CASSQDVEGVSKNIQYF.

The chain joins TRBV7-8 to TRBJ1-1, with 7 bases aligning to TRBD1. The CDR3 consists of 13 residues. The junction had 6 bases not matched to a gene; V was cut back by 5 bases and J by 6 bases. Germline V lookup: CDR1 SGHVS, CDR2 FQNEAQ. This CDR3 reads CASSRTGEAEAFF. CDR3 DNA sequence: TGTGCCAGCAGCCGCACAGGGGAGGCTGAAGCTTTCTTT. The whole variable domain, filled in from reference TRBV7-8 and TRBJ1-1, reads GAGVSQSPRYKVAKRGQDVALRCDPISGHVSLFWYQQALGQGPEFLTYFQNEAQLDKSGLPSDRFFAERPEGSVSTLKIQRTQQEDSAVYLCASSRTGEAEAFFGQGTRLTVV.

The chain is built from TRBV2 and TRBJ1-5; unclear D gene. V was cut by 5 bases and J by 5 bases, with 13 bases left in between. CDR3 length: 14 residues. Germline assignment: CDR1 SNHLY and CDR2 FYNNEI. CDR3 nucleotides: TGTGCCAGCAGTCAAACTGGGGTAGATCAGCCCCAGCATTTT. As protein: CASSQTGVDQPQHF.

V gene TRBV7-8 combines with J gene TRBJ1-5; no clear D. Between the trimmed V and J ends, which lost 1 base and 4 bases, there was a span of 5 bases. The CDR3 totals 13 residues. CDR1 and CDR2 (germline): SGHVS, FQNEAQ. CDR3 region: CASSLVGNQPQHF. CDR3 coding DNA: TGTGCCAGCAGCTTAGTGGGAAATCAGCCCCAGCATTTT.

This chain joins TRBV30 and TRBJ1-1; TRBD1 matches 7 bases. This CDR3 region has 16 residues. V lost 0 bases, J lost 6 bases, and 13 bases stayed unmatched. Germline CDR1 GTSNPN, CDR2 SVGIG (reference sequence). The CDR3 is CAWSVRKTGRESEAFF. In DNA form, the CDR3 reads TGTGCCTGGAGTGTACGAAAGACAGGGAGGGAATCTGAAGCTTTCTTT.

The genes are TRBV10-1 and TRBJ2-3; 12 bases are a match to TRBD2. V gave up 10 bases and J gave up 1 base; unmatched junction bases: 6. Germline V gene sequence: CDR1 WNHNN, CDR2 SYGVQD (reference sequence). The CDR3 sequence is 15 residues long. This chain's CDR3 is CATSGLAGRTDTQYF. CDR3 coding DNA: TGCGCCACCTCCGGACTAGCGGGACGCACAGATACGCAGTATTTT.